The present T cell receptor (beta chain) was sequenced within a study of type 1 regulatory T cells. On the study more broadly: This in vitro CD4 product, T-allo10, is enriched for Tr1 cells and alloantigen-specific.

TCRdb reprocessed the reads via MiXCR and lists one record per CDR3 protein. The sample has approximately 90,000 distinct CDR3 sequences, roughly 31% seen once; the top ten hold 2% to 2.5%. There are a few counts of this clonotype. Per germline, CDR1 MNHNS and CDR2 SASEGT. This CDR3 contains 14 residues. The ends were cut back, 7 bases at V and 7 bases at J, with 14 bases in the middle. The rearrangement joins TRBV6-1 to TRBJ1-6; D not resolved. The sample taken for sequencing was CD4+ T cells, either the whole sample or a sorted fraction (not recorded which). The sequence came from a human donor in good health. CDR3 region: CASTQWGRNSPLHF. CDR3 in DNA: TGTGCCAGCACTCAGTGGGGTCGCAATTCACCCCTCCACTTT.